This T cell receptor (beta chain) was found in a study of T cell repertoires in cytomegalovirus infection. This clonotype was observed at least ten times. The antigen is not known. Per germline, CDR1 SGHVS and CDR2 FQNEAQ. The CDR3 spans 16 residues. V dropped 1 base and J dropped 3; count of bases not matched to a gene: 6. TCRdb recomputed calls from the reads with MiXCR, one row per CDR3 protein. The sample holds a few hundred thousand distinct CDR3 sequences, 25% to 35% seen once. The rearrangement links TRBV7-8 to TRBJ1-1, with TRBD1 identical over 9 bases. The clonotype was recovered from a human donor in good health (CMV status not recorded). Some clones in this sample may be carry-over from other donors' samples. The sequenced sample was cultured PBMCs, obtained from culture after CMV antigen stimulation. CDR3 region: CASSLGPGTGYTEAFF. Written as DNA, the CDR3 is TGTGCCAGCAGCTTAGGACCCGGGACAGGGTACACTGAAGCTTTCTTT.